This TCR beta chain derives from a study of T cell repertoires in cytomegalovirus infection. Study-wide results and caveats: Across the ex vivo response, the dominant clonotypes were HLA-C-restricted CMV-specific TCR beta clonotypes. Frequencies of public TCR beta families were cumulated, and this identified carriers of CMV plus the relevant HLA.

Points on this clonotype: The antigen is unknown.

TCRdb called the reads again in MiXCR, with one record for every CDR3 protein. The table has roughly 250,000 distinct CDR3 sequences, roughly 12% seen once. The material sequenced was PBMCs. This TCR was recovered from a human donor in good health (CMV status not recorded). Some clones in this sample may be carry-over from other donors' samples.

CDR3 in DNA: TGTGCCAGCAGCTTAGTCGGGGGGCGCAACGAGCAGTACTTC. Protein sequence: CASSLVGGRNEQYF. J is TRBJ2-7 and V is TRBV11-3, with a tentative D call TRBD2 (7 bases). Trimming shortened V by 1 base and J by 5 bases, and 12 bases separated the two germline ends. Germline V gene lookup returns CDR1 SGHNT and CDR2 YENEEA. CDR3 length: 14 residues.